Included here is one TCR beta chain sequence, with context. No antigen is known for it. The data belong to a study of post-analysis software for immune sequencing data. Study as a whole: There were relapsing-remitting, secondary progressive and progressive-relapsing multiple sclerosis among the disease courses included. Findings of the study overall: By F measure, samples from a shared preparation batch strongly co-clustered. People with multiple sclerosis had a significantly lower normalized Chao1 diversity than controls did. Higher frequency in patients than in controls was seen for about five TRBV segments, with TRBV5-6, TRBV5-1 and TRBV20-1 among them.

The TCR beta cDNA libraries carried unique molecular identifiers. TCRdb independently ran MiXCR on the PCR reads; one entry per CDR3 protein. Here the sample spans about 820,000 distinct CDR3 sequences, about 50% being singletons. V was shortened by 2 bases and J by 5 bases, with 11 bases between the two germline ends. Looked up from germline, CDR1 is SGHRS and CDR2 is YFSETQ. The CDR3 totals 13 residues. The source of this sequence is a girl aged 10 to 17 with multiple sclerosis. Sequencing was performed on blood. This chain uses TRBV5-1 with TRBJ2-7; tentative D call: TRBD1 (6 bases). The CDR3 is CASSFGRGNEQYF. As DNA, the CDR3 is TGCGCCAGCAGCTTCGGCAGGGGAAACGAGCAGTACTTC. Full variable domain (missing parts from reference TRBV5-1 and TRBJ2-7): KAGVTQTPRYLIKTRGQQVTLSCSPISGHRSVSWYQQTPGQGLQFLFEYFSETQRNKGNFPGRFSGRQFSNSRSEMNVSTLELGDSALYLCASSFGRGNEQYFGPGTRLTVT.